This T cell receptor beta chain was sequenced in a study of blood T cell repertoires in COVID-19. With 5 bases clipped from V and 7 bases from J, the junction kept 7 bases outside the gene matches. The CDR3 length is 14 residues. Germline loops: CDR1 MNHEY, CDR2 SVGAGI. The method was immunoSEQ multiplex PCR; TCRdb's version includes in-frame clones alone and lacks a portion of them. The sample holds about 340,000 clones, over 80% seen once. V and J are TRBV6-5 and TRBJ2-2; 7 nucleotides line up with TRBD2. This clonotype originated in a woman in her forties or fifties with COVID-19, enrolled during active disease. Sequencing was done on a sample of peripheral blood. In nucleotides, the CDR3 is TGTGCCAGCAGTAATCGGGGGGTCGGCGGGGAGCTGTTTTTT. Translating gives CASSNRGVGGELFF.